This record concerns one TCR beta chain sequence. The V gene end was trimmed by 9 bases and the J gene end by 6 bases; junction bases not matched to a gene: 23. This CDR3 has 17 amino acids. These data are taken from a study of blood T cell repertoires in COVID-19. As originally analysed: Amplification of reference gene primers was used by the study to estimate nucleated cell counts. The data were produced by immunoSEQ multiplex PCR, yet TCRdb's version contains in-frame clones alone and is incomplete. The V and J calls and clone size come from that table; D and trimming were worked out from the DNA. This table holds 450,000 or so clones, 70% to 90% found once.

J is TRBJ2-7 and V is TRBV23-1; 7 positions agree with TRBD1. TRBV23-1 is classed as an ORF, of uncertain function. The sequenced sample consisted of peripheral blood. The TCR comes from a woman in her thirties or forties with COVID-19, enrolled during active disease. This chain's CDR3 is CASKSRGFRDSTSEQYF. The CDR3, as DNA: TGCGCCAGTAAGTCAAGAGGGTTCAGGGACAGTACGAGCGAGCAGTACTTC.